This T cell receptor beta chain was documented in a study of a mutant IDH1 vaccine in newly diagnosed glioma. Study as a whole: Previous treatment comprised radiotherapy, temozolomide, or both, mostly both.

Germline trimming cut 0 bases from V and 7 bases from J; bases unmatched to any gene: 11. Germline V gene lookup returns CDR1 SGHDT and CDR2 YYEEEE. The CDR3 loop spans 17 amino acids. Findings and limits, study-wide: It was 80% to 95% of patients that developed vaccine-induced immune responses.

As regards this clone: What it recognizes is unknown.

Time point given: week 35, safety follow-up. A single vaccine dose contained 300 ug of mutant IDH1 20-mer peptide, and topical imiquimod was used with it. Measured with immunoSEQ multiplex PCR; TCRdb has only the in-frame clones, and not every one. The table includes about 60,000 clones, 80% to 90% detected once. This TCR was recovered from a man aged 30 to 39 with glioma. J is TRBJ1-4 and V is TRBV5-6, with 8 bases that match TRBD1. The material sequenced was PBMCs, taken from a glioma patient whose treatment included an IDH1 peptide vaccine. This CDR3 is CASSLAGGGGLSEKLFF. The DNA of the CDR3 is TGTGCCAGCAGCTTGGCAGGGGGCGGAGGGCTTTCTGAAAAACTGTTTTTT.